This passage covers 21 T cell receptor beta chains from one sample sequenced in a study of cytotoxic CD8 clonotypes in ibrutinib-treated CLL. The assay was immunoSEQ multiplex PCR, and TCRdb's table has in-frame clones only and misses some. Among approximately 100,000 clones listed, more than 55% were seen once. The sample here was PBMCs, taken after 24 months of ibrutinib treatment. The receptors were sampled from a human donor with chronic lymphocytic leukemia.

The chain links TRBV5-4 to TRBJ2-5; tentatively, D is TRBD2 (6 bases). Germline lookup yields CDR1 SGHNT and CDR2 YYREEE (reference sequence). This CDR3 is 12 amino acids long. The V end lost 7 bases, the J end lost 5 bases, and 12 bases lay between the germline ends. CDR3 sequence (DNA): TGTGCCAGCGGAGGGGATGGGGAGACCCAGTACTTC. As protein: CASGGDGETQYF.

This sequence joins TRBV18 and TRBJ1-1; no clear D. This CDR3 is 14 amino acids long. Germline V CDR1 and CDR2: KGHSH, LQKENI. V was pared by 4 bases and J by 1 base, with 10 bases between. The CDR3 here is CASSQRQENTEAFF. DNA for the CDR3: TGTGCCAGCTCACAGCGGCAGGAGAACACTGAAGCTTTCTTT.

A note on this clone: Other DNA sequences in the sample encode the same CDR3. The rearrangement joins TRBV19 to TRBJ2-2; no clear D. Trimming left V 3 bases short and J 1 base short, with 6 bases between. CDR1 LNHDA and CDR2 SQIVND come from the germline V gene (reference sequence). This CDR3 is built from 14 residues. Here the CDR3 DNA reads TGTGCCAGTAGTATGGATGGGAACACCGGGGAGCTGTTTTTT. This gives the protein CASSMDGNTGELFF.

The chain combines TRBV5-1 with TRBJ1-2, with TRBD1 identical over 7 bases. The junction had 9 bases not matched to a gene; V was cut back by 0 bases and J by 4 bases. Germline V gene data show CDR1 as SGHRS and CDR2 as YFSETQ. This CDR3 is 16 amino acids long. DNA of the CDR3: TGCGCCAGCAGCTTGGCCGGGACAGAGTCAAGCTATGGCTACACCTTC. Translated, it gives CASSLAGTESSYGYTF.

The chain is built from TRBV5-1 and TRBJ2-7; TRBD2 matches 9 bases. Germline assignment: CDR1 SGHRS and CDR2 YFSETQ. There are 14 residues in the CDR3. Unmatched junction bases numbered 7, after V lost 3 bases and J lost 6 bases. The CDR3 DNA sequence: TGCGCCAGCAGCTCCGGGACTAGCTCCCCCGAGCAGTACTTC. Amino acid sequence: CASSSGTSSPEQYF.

This clone was observed once. V gene TRBV5-1 combines with J gene TRBJ1-2, with D hard to call. Per germline, CDR1 SGHRS and CDR2 YFSETQ. There are 15 residues in the CDR3. Between the trimmed V and J ends, which lost 3 bases and 0 bases, there was a span of 12 bases. The CDR3 loop reads CASSSNGSPNYGYTF. The CDR3 DNA follows: TGCGCCAGCAGCTCGAACGGAAGTCCTAACTATGGCTACACCTTC.

The sample holds many counts of this clone. The chain employs TRBV11-2 and TRBJ1-1; 8 positions agree with TRBD1. Per germline, CDR1 SGHAT and CDR2 FQNNGV. The ends lost 0 bases at V and 6 bases at J; junction bases unmatched: 6. There are 15 residues in the CDR3. CDR3 residues: CASSLDPGDRSEAFF. In nucleotides, the CDR3 is TGTGCCAGCAGCTTAGATCCCGGGGACAGGTCTGAAGCTTTCTTT.

This clone occurred a few times. V usage is TRBV4-2 and J usage is TRBJ2-5; no firm D call. The CDR3 totals 11 residues. The V gene's germline CDR1 is LGHNA and CDR2 YNFKEQ. Trimming took off 5 bases at V and 1 base at J, with 2 bases between the two ends. The CDR3 spells CASSFQETQYF. In nucleotides, the CDR3 is TGTGCCAGCAGCTTCCAAGAGACCCAGTACTTC.

The V gene is TRBV4-1, the J gene TRBJ2-7, with D maybe TRBD1 (7 bases). Between the trimmed V and J ends, which lost 2 bases and 6 bases, there was a span of 29 bases. Germline CDR1 is MGHRA and CDR2 is YSYEKL. The CDR3 runs to 19 residues. The CDR3 spells CASSQKDPKRQGGLGEQYF. CDR3 in DNA: TGCGCCAGCAGCCAAAAAGACCCGAAAAGGCAGGGGGGTTTGGGCGAGCAGTACTTC.

This chain joins TRBV5-1 and TRBJ2-7, with 10 nucleotides matching TRBD1. Germline V gives CDR1 SGHRS, CDR2 YFSETQ. This CDR3 comprises 14 residues. The trim removed 2 bases at V and 3 bases at J, leaving 2 bases unmatched. Here the CDR3 reads CASSFGTGDYEQYF. The CDR3 coding sequence is TGCGCCAGCAGCTTTGGGACAGGGGACTACGAGCAGTACTTC.

This chain connects TRBV6-1 to TRBJ1-1; D possibly corresponds to TRBD1 (6 bases). CDR1 and CDR2 from the germline V gene are MNHNS and SASEGT. The CDR3 runs 13 residues. Trimming removed 5 bases from V and 5 bases from J, with 12 bases in between. This CDR3 is CASSPRGRTEAFF. The CDR3 DNA is TGTGCCAGCAGTCCTAGGGGGAGGACTGAAGCTTTCTTT.

The V call is TRBV2, the J call TRBJ1-2; D remains ambiguous. Per the germline V gene, CDR1 is SNHLY and CDR2 is FYNNEI. The CDR3 totals 12 residues. Trimming took 4 bases from V and 6 from J, leaving 9 bases between them. The CDR3 here is CASSGSLDGYTF. The CDR3 DNA sequence: TGTGCCAGCAGTGGGTCCCTTGATGGCTACACCTTC. Full variable domain (remainder filled in from reference TRBV2 and TRBJ1-2): EPEVTQTPSHQVTQMGQEVILRCVPISNHLYFYWYRQILGQKVEFLVSFYNNEISEKSEIFDDQFSVERPDGSNFTLKIRSTKLEDSAMYFCASSGSLDGYTFGSGTRLTVV.

This clone was seen only once. The chain links TRBV5-5 to TRBJ2-5; D is possibly TRBD2 (6 bases). Per the germline V gene, CDR1 is SGHKS and CDR2 is YYEKEE (reference sequence). The CDR3 contains 15 residues. V gave up 0 bases and J gave up 2 bases, with 11 bases separating them. The CDR3 nucleotides read TGTGCCAGCAGCTTGGGGGAGGCCGGACAAGAGACCCAGTACTTC. This translates into CASSLGEAGQETQYF.

The chain carries TRBV9 and TRBJ2-1; weak D call: TRBD2 (6 bases). This CDR3 is built from 17 residues. V dropped 0 bases and J dropped 4 bases, with 17 bases sitting between them. Germline CDR1 reads SGDLS; CDR2 reads YYNGEE. DNA for the CDR3: TGTGCCAGCAGCGTAGACGGTTCCGGGGGATTTTACAATGAGCAGTTCTTC. It yields the protein CASSVDGSGGFYNEQFF.

This chain connects TRBV6-1 to TRBJ2-3, with D hard to call. Germline V gene lookup returns CDR1 MNHNS and CDR2 SASEGT. This CDR3 has 11 amino acids. Trimming took off 3 bases at V and 6 bases at J, with 4 bases between the two ends. Here the CDR3 reads CASSDWDTQYF. For the CDR3, the DNA is TGTGCCAGCAGTGACTGGGATACGCAGTATTTT.

This clone was seen more than once but under ten times. The V call is TRBV5-1, the J call TRBJ1-5, with D unresolved. Looked up from germline, CDR1 is SGHRS and CDR2 is YFSETQ. CDR3 length: 16 amino acids. Trimming pared 0 bases from V and 7 bases from J, leaving 17 bases between. CDR3 amino acids: CASSLVSDPIFQPQHF. In DNA, the CDR3 is TGCGCCAGCAGCTTGGTCTCGGATCCTATTTTCCAGCCCCAGCATTTT.

The J gene is TRBJ1-1, the V gene TRBV7-8; unclear D gene. Germline loops: CDR1 SGHVS, CDR2 FQNEAQ. The CDR3 extends over 13 amino acids. Trimming left V 5 bases short and J 5 bases short, with 12 bases between. In nucleotides, the CDR3 is TGTGCCAGCAGCCCATTGGTCATGACTGAAGCTTTCTTT. The encoded protein is CASSPLVMTEAFF. Combining the CDR3 with reference TRBV7-8 and TRBJ1-1 gives the whole variable domain GAGVSQSPRYKVAKRGQDVALRCDPISGHVSLFWYQQALGQGPEFLTYFQNEAQLDKSGLPSDRFFAERPEGSVSTLKIQRTQQEDSAVYLCASSPLVMTEAFFGQGTRLTVV.

This clone was seen a few times. The chain employs TRBV28 and TRBJ2-7, with D possibly matching TRBD2 (5 bases). V was trimmed by 5 bases and J by 2 bases, leaving 16 bases between them. CDR3 length: 15 residues. In germline, CDR1 is MDHEN, CDR2 SYDVKM. CDR3 DNA: TGTGCCAGCAGTCAGCCGGGAAATGATGCCTACGAGCAGTACTTC. Translating it yields CASSQPGNDAYEQYF.

The chain carries TRBV30 and TRBJ1-4; TRBD1 matches 7 bases. Germline values: CDR1 GTSNPN, CDR2 SVGIG (reference sequence). With V trimmed by 1 base and J by 10 bases, 6 bases remained unmatched. The CDR3 is 13 residues long. DNA for the CDR3: TGTGCCTGGAGTGACAGGGGAGTGGGAAAACTGTTTTTT. Translated: CAWSDRGVGKLFF.

This clone was counted a few times. This chain uses TRBV5-6 with TRBJ1-6, with 7 bases identical to TRBD1. CDR3 length: 15 residues. Germline V gene data show CDR1 as SGHDT and CDR2 as YYEEEE. The V segment lost 4 bases and the J segment 4 bases; nucleotides outside the gene matches: 5. The CDR3 sequence: CASSLGTDYNSPLHF. Written as DNA, the CDR3 is TGTGCCAGCAGCCTGGGGACAGATTATAATTCACCCCTCCACTTT.

The chain uses TRBV6-4 and TRBJ2-7, with no clear D. V was shortened by 3 bases and J by 0 bases, with 9 bases between the two germline ends. This CDR3 has 14 amino acids. Per germline, CDR1 MRHNA and CDR2 SNTAGT. This CDR3 reads CASSEAASSYEQYF. In nucleotides, the CDR3 is TGTGCCAGCAGTGAGGCAGCTAGCTCCTACGAGCAGTACTTC.